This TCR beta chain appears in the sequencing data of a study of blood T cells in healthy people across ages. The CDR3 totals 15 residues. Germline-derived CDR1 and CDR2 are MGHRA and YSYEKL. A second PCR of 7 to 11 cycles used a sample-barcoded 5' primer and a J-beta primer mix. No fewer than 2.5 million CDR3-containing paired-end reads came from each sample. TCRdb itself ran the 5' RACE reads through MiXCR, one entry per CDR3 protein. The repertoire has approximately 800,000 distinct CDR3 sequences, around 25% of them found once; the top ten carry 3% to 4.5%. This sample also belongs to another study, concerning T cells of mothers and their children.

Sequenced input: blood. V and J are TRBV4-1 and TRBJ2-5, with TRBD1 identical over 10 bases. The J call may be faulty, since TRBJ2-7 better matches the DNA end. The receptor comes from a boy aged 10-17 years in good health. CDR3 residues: CASSLTRDRGHEQYF. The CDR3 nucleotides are TGCGCCAGCAGCCTCACACGGGACAGGGGACACGAGCAGTACTTC.